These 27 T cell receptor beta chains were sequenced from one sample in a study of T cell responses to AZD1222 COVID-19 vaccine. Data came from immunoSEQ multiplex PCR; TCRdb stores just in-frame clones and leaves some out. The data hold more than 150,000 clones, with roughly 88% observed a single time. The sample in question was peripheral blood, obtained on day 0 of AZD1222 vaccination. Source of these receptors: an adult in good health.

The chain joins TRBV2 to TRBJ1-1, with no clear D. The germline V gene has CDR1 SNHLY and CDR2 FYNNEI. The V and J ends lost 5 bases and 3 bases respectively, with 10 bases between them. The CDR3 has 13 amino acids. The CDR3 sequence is CASSWTGDTEAFF. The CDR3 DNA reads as TGTGCCAGCAGTTGGACGGGTGACACTGAAGCTTTCTTT.

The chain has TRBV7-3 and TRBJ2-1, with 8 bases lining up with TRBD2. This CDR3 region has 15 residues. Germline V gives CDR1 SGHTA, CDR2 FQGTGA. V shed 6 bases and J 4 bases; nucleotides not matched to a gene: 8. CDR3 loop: CASRQAGAGYNEQFF. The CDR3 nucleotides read TGTGCCAGCAGACAAGCGGGAGCGGGGTACAATGAGCAGTTCTTC. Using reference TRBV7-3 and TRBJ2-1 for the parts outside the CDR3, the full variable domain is GAGVSQTPSNKVTEKGKYVELRCDPISGHTALYWYRQSLGQGPEFLIYFQGTGAADDSGLPNDRFFAVRPEGSVSTLKIQRTERGDSAVYLCASRQAGAGYNEQFFGPGTRLTVL.

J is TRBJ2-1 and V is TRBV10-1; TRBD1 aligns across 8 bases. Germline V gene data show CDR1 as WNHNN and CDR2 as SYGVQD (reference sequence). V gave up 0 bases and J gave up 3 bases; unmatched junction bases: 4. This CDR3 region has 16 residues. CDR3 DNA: TGCGCCAGCAGTGAGTCGAAAGGACAGGGCTACAATGAGCAGTTCTTC. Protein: CASSESKGQGYNEQFF.

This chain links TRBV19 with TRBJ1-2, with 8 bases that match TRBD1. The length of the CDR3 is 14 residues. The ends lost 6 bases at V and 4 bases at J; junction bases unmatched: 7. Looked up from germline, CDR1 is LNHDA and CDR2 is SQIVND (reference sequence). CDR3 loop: CASSRTGYGYGYTF. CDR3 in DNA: TGTGCCAGTAGCAGGACAGGGTACGGCTATGGCTACACCTTC.

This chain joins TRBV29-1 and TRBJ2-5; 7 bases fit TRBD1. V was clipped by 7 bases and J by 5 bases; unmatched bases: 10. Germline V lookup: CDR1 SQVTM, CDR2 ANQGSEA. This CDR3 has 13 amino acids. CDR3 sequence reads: CSAETGAGETQYF. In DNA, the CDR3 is TGCAGCGCCGAAACAGGGGCAGGGGAGACCCAGTACTTC.

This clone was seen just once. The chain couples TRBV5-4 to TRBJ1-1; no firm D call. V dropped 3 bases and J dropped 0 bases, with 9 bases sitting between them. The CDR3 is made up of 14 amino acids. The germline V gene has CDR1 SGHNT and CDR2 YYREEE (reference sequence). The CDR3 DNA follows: TGTGCCAGCAGCTCAGGACGGATGAACACTGAAGCTTTCTTT. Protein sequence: CASSSGRMNTEAFF.

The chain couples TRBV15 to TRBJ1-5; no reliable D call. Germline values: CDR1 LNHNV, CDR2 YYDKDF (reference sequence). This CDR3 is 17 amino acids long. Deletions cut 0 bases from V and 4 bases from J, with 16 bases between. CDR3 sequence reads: CATSREGQDVNNQPQHF. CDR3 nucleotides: TGTGCCACCAGCAGAGAGGGTCAGGATGTTAATAATCAGCCCCAGCATTTT.

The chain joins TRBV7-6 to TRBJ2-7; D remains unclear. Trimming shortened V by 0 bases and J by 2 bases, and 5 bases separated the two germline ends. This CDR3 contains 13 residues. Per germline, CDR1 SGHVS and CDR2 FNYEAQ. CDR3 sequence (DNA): TGTGCCAGCAGCTTAGCAGGGACCTACGAGCAGTACTTC. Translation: CASSLAGTYEQYF.

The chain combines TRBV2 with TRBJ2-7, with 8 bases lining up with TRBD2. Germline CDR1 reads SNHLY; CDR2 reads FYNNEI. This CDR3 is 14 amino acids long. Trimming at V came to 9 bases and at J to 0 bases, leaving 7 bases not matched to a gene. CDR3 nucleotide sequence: TGTGCCAGATCGGCGGGGGGCACCTCCTACGAGCAGTACTTC. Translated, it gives CARSAGGTSYEQYF.

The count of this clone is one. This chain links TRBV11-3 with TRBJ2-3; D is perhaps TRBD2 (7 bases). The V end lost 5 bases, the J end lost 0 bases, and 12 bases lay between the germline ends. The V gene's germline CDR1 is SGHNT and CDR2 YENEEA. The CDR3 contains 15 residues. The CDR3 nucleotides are TGTGCCAGCAGCAAGGGGGGGAAGAGCACAGATACGCAGTATTTT. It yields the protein CASSKGGKSTDTQYF.

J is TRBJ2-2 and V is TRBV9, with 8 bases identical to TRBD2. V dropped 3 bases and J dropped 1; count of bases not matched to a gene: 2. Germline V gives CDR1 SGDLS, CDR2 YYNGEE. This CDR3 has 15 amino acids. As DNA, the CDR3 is TGTGCCAGCAGCGCCAGCGGGGGGAACACCGGGGAGCTGTTTTTT. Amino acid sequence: CASSASGGNTGELFF.

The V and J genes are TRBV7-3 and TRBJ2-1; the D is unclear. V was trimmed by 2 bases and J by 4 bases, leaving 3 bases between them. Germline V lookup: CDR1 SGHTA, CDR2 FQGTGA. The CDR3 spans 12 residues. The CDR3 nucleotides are TGTGCCAGCAGCTTAGATTACAATGAGCAGTTCTTC. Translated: CASSLDYNEQFF.

The CDR3 DNA reads TGTGCCACCAGTGACCCCACAGGGGACTACAATGAGCAGTTCTTC. This gives the protein CATSDPTGDYNEQFF. The chain is built from TRBV24-1 and TRBJ2-1, with 7 bases identical to TRBD1. The CDR3 length is 15 residues. Germline values: CDR1 KGHDR, CDR2 SFDVKD. Losses at the gene ends were 4 bases for V and 3 bases for J; bases not matched to a gene: 5.

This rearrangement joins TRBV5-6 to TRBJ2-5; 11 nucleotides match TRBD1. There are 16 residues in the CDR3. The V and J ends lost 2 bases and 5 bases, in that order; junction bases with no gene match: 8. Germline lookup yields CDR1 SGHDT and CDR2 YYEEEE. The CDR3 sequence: CASSLRTGGAYETQYF. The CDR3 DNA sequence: TGTGCCAGCAGCTTAAGGACAGGGGGCGCGTACGAGACCCAGTACTTC.

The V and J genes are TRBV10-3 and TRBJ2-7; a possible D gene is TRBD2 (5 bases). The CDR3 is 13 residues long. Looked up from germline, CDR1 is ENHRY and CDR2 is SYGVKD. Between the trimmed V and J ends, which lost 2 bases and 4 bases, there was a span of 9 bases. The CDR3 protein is CAISEGGPYEQYF. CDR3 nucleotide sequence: TGTGCCATCAGTGAGGGAGGTCCGTACGAGCAGTACTTC.

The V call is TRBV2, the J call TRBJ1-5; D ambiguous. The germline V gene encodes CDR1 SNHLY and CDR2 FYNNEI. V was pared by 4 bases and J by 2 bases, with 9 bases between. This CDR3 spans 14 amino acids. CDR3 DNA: TGTGCCAGCAGTGTAACCCTCGGCAATCAGCCCCAGCATTTT. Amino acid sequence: CASSVTLGNQPQHF.

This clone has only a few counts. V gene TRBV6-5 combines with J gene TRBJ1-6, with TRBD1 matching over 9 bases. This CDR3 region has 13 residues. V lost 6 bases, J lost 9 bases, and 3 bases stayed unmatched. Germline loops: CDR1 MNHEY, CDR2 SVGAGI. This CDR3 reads CASSGQGSSPLHF. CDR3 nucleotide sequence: TGTGCCAGCAGCGGACAGGGGAGTTCACCCCTCCACTTT.

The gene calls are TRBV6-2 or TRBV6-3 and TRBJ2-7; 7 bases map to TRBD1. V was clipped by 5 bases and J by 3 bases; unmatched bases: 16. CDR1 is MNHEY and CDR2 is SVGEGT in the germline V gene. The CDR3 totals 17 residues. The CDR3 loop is CASSTRDSLVGDYEQYF. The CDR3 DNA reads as TGTGCCAGCAGTACTCGGGACAGCCTGGTTGGGGACTACGAGCAGTACTTC.

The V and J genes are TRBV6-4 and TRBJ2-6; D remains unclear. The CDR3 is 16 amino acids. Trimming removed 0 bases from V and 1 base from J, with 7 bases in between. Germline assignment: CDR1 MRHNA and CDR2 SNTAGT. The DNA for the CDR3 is TGTGCCAGCAGTGACTCGAGTGGTTCTGGGGCCAACGTCCTGACTTTC. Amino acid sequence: CASSDSSGSGANVLTF.

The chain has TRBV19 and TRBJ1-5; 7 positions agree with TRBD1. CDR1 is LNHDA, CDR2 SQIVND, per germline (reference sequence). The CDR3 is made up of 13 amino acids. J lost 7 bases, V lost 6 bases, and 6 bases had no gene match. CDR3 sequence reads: CASSHRGGQPQHF. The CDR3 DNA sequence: TGTGCCAGTAGCCACAGGGGAGGACAGCCCCAGCATTTT.

The CDR3, as DNA: TGCGCCAGCAGTCTGACAGCCGATCAGCCCCAGCATTTT. It is translated as CASSLTADQPQHF. This sequence joins TRBV5-1 and TRBJ1-5; D might be TRBD1 (5 bases). Germline lookup yields CDR1 SGHRS and CDR2 YFSETQ. CDR3 length: 13 residues. V lost 5 bases, J lost 5 bases, and 11 bases lay in between.

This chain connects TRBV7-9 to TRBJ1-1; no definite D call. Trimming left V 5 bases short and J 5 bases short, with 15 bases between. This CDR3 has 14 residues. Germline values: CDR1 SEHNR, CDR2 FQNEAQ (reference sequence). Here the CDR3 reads CASSPTATNTEAFF. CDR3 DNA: TGTGCCAGCAGCCCAACAGCGACGAATACTGAAGCTTTCTTT.

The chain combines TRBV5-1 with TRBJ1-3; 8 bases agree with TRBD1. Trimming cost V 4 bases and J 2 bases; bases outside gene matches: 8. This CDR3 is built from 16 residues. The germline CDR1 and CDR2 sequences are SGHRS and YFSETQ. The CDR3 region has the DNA TGCGCCAGCAGCCCCGACAGGGGATCCCCTGGAAACACCATATATTTT. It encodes CASSPDRGSPGNTIYF.

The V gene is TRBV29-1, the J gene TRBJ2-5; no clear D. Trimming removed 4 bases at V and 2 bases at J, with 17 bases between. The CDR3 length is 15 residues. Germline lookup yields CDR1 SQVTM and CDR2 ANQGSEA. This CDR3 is CSVALGLDPQETQYF. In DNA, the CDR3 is TGCAGCGTTGCTCTTGGGCTGGACCCTCAAGAGACCCAGTACTTC. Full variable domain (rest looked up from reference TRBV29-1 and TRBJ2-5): SAVISQKPSRDICQRGTSLTIQCQVDSQVTMMFWYRQQPGQSLTLIATANQGSEATYESGFVIDKFPISRPNLTFSTLTVSNMSPEDSSIYLCSVALGLDPQETQYFGPGTRLLVL.

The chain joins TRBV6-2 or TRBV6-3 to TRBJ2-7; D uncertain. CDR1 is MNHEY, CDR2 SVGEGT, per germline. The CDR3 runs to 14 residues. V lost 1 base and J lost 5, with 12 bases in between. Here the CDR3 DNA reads TGTGCCAGCAGTTACTTAGATCCTTCCGACGAGCAGTACTTC. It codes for CASSYLDPSDEQYF.

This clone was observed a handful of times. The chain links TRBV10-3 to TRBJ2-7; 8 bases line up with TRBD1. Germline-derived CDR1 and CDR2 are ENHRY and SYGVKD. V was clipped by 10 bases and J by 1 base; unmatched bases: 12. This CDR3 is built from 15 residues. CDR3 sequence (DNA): TGTGCCACGAACAGTAAGGACAGGGCTTCCTACGAGCAGTACTTC. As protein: CATNSKDRASYEQYF.

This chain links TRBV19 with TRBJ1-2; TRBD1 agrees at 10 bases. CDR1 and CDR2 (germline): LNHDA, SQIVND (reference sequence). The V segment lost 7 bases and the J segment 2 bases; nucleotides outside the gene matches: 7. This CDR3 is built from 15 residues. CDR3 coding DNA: TGTGCCAGTACTCTCCGGGGACAGGGGAACTATGGCTACACCTTC. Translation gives CASTLRGQGNYGYTF.